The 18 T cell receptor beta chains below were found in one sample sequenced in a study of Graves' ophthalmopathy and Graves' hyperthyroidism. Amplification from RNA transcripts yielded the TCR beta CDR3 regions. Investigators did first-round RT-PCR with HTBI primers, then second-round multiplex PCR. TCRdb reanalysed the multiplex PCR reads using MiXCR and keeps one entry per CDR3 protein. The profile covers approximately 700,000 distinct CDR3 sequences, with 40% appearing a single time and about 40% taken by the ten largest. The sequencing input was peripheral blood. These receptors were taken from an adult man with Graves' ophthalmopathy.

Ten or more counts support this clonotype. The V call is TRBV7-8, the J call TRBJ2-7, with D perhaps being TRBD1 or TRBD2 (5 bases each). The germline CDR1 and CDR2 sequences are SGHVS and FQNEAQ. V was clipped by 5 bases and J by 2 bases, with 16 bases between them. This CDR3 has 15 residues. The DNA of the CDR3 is TGTGCCAGCAGCCCCCAGGGTGGGAGCACCTACGAGCAGTACTTC. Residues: CASSPQGGSTYEQYF.

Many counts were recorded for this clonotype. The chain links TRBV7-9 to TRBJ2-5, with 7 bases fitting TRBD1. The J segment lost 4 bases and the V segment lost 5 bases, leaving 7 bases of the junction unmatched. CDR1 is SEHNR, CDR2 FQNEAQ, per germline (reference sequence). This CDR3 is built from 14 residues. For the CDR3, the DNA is TGTGCCAGCAGCCCCACGGCAGGGGGAGAGACCCAGTACTTC. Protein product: CASSPTAGGETQYF.

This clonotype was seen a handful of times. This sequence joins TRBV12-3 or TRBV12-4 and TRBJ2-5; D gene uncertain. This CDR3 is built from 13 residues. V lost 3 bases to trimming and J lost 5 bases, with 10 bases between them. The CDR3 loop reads CASSLWLGETQYF. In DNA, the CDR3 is TGTGCCAGCAGTTTGTGGCTCGGGGAGACCCAGTACTTC.

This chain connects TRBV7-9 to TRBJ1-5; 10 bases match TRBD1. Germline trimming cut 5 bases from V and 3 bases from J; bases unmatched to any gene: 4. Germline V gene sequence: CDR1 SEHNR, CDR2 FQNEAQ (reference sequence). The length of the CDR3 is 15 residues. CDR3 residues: CASSTGQGHNQPQHF. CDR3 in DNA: TGTGCCAGCAGCACGGGACAGGGGCACAATCAGCCCCAGCATTTT.

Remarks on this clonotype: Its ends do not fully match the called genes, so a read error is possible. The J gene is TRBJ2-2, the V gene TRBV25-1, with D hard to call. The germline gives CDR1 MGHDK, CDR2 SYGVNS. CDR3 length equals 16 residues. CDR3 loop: CASSQEASVNTGELFF. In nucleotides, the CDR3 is TGCGCCAGCAGCCAAGAGGCTAGTGTGAACACCGGGGAGCTGTTTTTT. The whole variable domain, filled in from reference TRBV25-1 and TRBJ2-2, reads EADIYQTPRYLVIGTGKKITLECSQTMGHDKMYWYQQDPGMELHLIHYSYGVNSTEKGDLSSESTVSRIRTEHFPLTLESARPSHTSQYLCASSQEASVNTGELFFGEGSRLTVL.

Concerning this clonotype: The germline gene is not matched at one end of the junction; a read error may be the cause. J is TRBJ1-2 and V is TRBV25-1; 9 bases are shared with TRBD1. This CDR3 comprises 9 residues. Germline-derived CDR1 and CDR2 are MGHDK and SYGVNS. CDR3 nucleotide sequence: TGTGCCAGCCGGGACAGGGTACAATTC. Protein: CASRDRVQF.

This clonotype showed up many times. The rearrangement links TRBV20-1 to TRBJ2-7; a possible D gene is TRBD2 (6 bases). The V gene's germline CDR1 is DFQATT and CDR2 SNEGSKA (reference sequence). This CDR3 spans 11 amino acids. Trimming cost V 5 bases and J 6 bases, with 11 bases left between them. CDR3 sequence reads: CSALTGSEQYF. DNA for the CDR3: TGCAGTGCTTTGACCGGGAGCGAGCAGTACTTC.

In DNA, the CDR3 is TGTGCCAGCAGCTTAGCTAGCGGCCTGGCTGATCAGCCCCAGCATTTT. It yields the protein CASSLASGLADQPQHF. The chain is built from TRBV7-2 and TRBJ1-5; D remains ambiguous. Trimming removed 0 bases at V and 5 bases at J, with 14 bases between. Germline CDR1 and CDR2: SGHTA and FQGNSA. The CDR3 has 16 amino acids. Together with reference TRBV7-2 and TRBJ1-5, the CDR3 gives the full variable domain: GAGVSQSPSNKVTEKGKDVELRCDPISGHTALYWYRQSLGQGLEFLIYFQGNSAPDKSGLPSDRFSAERTGGSVSTLTIQRTQQEDSAVYLCASSLASGLADQPQHFGDGTRLSIL.

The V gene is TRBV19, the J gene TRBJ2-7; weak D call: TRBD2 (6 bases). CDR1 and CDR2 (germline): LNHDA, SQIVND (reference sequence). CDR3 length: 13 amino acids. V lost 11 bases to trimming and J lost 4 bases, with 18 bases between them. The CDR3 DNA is TGTGCCCAGGACGGGGGTAAACTATACGAGCAGTACTTC. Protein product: CAQDGGKLYEQYF. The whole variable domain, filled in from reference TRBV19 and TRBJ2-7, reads DGGITQSPKYLFRKEGQNVTLSCEQNLNHDAMYWYRQDPGQGLRLIYYSQIVNDFQKGDIAEGYSVSREKKESFPLTVTSAQKNPTAFYLCAQDGGKLYEQYFGPGTRLTVT.

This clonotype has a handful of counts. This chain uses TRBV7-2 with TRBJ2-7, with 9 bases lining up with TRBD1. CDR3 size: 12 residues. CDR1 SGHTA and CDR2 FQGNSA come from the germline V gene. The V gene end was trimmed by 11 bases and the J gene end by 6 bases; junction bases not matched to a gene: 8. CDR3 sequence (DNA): TGTGCCCTGGCGGGACAGGGCGGCGAGCAGTACTTC. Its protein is CALAGQGGEQYF.

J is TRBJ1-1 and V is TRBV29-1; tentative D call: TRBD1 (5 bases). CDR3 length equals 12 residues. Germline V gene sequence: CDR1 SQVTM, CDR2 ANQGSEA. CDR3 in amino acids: CGQQVGDTEAFF. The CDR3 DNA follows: TGCGGGCAGCAAGTAGGGGACACTGAAGCTTTCTTT.

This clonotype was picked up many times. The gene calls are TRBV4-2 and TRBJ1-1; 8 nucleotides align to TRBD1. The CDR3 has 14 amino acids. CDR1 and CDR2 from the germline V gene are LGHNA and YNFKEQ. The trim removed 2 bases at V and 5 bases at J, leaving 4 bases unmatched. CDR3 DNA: TGTGCCAGCAGCCAACAGGGGGCAGGGACTGAAGCTTTCTTT. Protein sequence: CASSQQGAGTEAFF.

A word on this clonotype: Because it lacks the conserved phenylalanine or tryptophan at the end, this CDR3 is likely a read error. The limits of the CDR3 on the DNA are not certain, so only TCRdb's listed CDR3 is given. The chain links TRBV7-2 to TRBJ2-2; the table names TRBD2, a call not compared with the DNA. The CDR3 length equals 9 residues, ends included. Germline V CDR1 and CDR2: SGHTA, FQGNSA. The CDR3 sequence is CASSLALEG.

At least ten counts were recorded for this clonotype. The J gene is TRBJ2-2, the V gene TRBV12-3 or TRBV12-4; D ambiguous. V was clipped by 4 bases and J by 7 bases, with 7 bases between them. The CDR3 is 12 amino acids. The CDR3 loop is CASSSSGGELFF. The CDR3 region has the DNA TGTGCCAGCAGTTCCTCAGGCGGGGAGCTGTTTTTT.

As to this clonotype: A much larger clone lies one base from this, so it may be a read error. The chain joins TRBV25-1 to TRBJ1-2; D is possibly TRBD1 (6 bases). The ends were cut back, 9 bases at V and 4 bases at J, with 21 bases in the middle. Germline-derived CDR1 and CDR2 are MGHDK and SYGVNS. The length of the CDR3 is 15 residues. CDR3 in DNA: TGTGCCAGTAACCCCCGGGACAAGGGCTTCTATGGCTACACCTTC. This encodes CASNPRDKGFYGYTF.

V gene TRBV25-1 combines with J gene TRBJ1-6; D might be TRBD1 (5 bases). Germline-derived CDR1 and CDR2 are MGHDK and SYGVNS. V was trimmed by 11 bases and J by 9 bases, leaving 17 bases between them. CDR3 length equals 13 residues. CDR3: CACSDNSGSPLHF. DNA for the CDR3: TGTGCCTGCTCGGACAACAGCGGTTCACCCCTCCACTTT. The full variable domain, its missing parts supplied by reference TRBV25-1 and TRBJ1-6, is EADIYQTPRYLVIGTGKKITLECSQTMGHDKMYWYQQDPGMELHLIHYSYGVNSTEKGDLSSESTVSRIRTEHFPLTLESARPSHTSQYLCACSDNSGSPLHFGNGTRLTVT.

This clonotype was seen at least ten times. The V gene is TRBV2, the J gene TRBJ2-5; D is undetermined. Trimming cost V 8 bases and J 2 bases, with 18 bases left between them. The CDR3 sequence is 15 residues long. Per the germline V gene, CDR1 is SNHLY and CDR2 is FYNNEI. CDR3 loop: CASSWVHPAQETQYF. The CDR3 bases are TGTGCCAGCTCCTGGGTACATCCTGCTCAAGAGACCCAGTACTTC.

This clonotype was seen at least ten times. The CDR3 bases are TGCGCCAGCAGGGGCGGGATCTCCTACGAGCAGTACTTC. Encoded protein: CASRGGISYEQYF. V is TRBV10-2 and J is TRBJ2-7, with D tentatively TRBD2 (6 bases). CDR1 and CDR2 from the germline V gene are WSHSY and SAAADI. CDR3 length: 13 residues. V was trimmed by 6 bases and J by 0 bases, leaving 9 bases between them.